This TCR beta chain is from a study of blood T cell repertoires in COVID-19. Trimming cost V 6 bases and J 7 bases; bases outside gene matches: 10. The CDR3 runs 14 residues. Per the germline V gene, CDR1 is MNHEY and CDR2 is SVGAGI. This table comes from immunoSEQ multiplex PCR, and its TCRdb copy is limited to in-frame clones, with some not included. The sample contains some 85,000 clones, roughly nine tenths of which appear only once. Sequenced material: peripheral blood. This TCR derives from a man aged 45 to 65 with acute or convalescent COVID-19. The chain carries TRBV6-5 and TRBJ1-2; 8 bases line up with TRBD1. CDR3 nucleotide sequence: TGTGCCAGCAGGAGAATGACAGGGGCCATTGGCTACACCTTC. Encoded protein: CASRRMTGAIGYTF.